These 25 T cell receptor beta chains share one sample of origin, sequenced in a study of T cell responses to AZD1222 COVID-19 vaccine. Clones were read by immunoSEQ multiplex PCR, and TCRdb kept only the in-frame ones, dropping some. This sample has 110,000 or so clones; approximately 87% occur once, and the top ten carry 12%. The material was peripheral blood, obtained on day 0 of AZD1222 vaccination. These TCRs come from an adult in good health.

This chain's CDR3 is CASSFDRGSEAFF. The CDR3 coding sequence is TGTGCCAGCAGCTTTGACAGGGGGTCTGAAGCTTTCTTT. The chain uses TRBV7-8 and TRBJ1-1; 9 bases line up with TRBD1. The CDR3 totals 13 residues. The J segment lost 6 bases and the V segment lost 3 bases, leaving 2 bases of the junction unmatched. Per the germline V gene, CDR1 is SGHVS and CDR2 is FQNEAQ.

The chain combines TRBV9 with TRBJ1-3; D remains unclear. The CDR3 spans 16 residues. Germline loops: CDR1 SGDLS, CDR2 YYNGEE. The V and J ends lost 2 bases and 3 bases respectively, with 15 bases between them. In DNA form, the CDR3 reads TGTGCCAGCAGCGTCGGCACCGGGTCTTATGGAAACACCATATATTTT. This translates into CASSVGTGSYGNTIYF.

The chain employs TRBV7-2 and TRBJ2-7, with 10 bases aligning to TRBD1. This CDR3 is 15 amino acids long. In germline, CDR1 is SGHTA, CDR2 FQGNSA. J gave up 7 bases and V 5 bases, and 11 bases lay outside the gene matches. The CDR3 protein is CASSPPGTGVDEQYF. In nucleotides, the CDR3 is TGTGCCAGCAGCCCCCCCGGGACAGGGGTGGATGAGCAGTACTTC. The whole variable domain, remainder taken from reference TRBV7-2 and TRBJ2-7, is GAGVSQSPSNKVTEKGKDVELRCDPISGHTALYWYRQSLGQGLEFLIYFQGNSAPDKSGLPSDRFSAERTGGSVSTLTIQRTQQEDSAVYLCASSPPGTGVDEQYFGPGTRLTVT.

This clone was seen a handful of times. The genes are TRBV9 and TRBJ2-1; 7 bases map to TRBD1. The CDR3 is made up of 16 amino acids. Germline-derived CDR1 and CDR2 are SGDLS and YYNGEE. V dropped 4 bases and J dropped 4; count of bases not matched to a gene: 11. The CDR3 nucleotides are TGTGCCAGCAGCAAATCAGACAGGGACCCTTACAATGAGCAGTTCTTC. Amino acid sequence: CASSKSDRDPYNEQFF.

This CDR3 is CASSGGGAGTEAFF. The CDR3 DNA sequence: TGCGCCAGCAGCGGAGGGGGCGCGGGCACTGAAGCTTTCTTT. This chain joins TRBV5-1 and TRBJ1-1; 7 nucleotides agree with TRBD1. CDR3 size: 14 residues. Germline CDR1 SGHRS, CDR2 YFSETQ. V was clipped by 4 bases and J by 4 bases; unmatched bases: 7.

The gene calls are TRBV3-1 (or the pseudogene TRBV3-2) and TRBJ1-2, with D perhaps TRBD1 (5 bases). CDR1 is LGHDT, CDR2 YNNKEL, per germline (reference sequence). Trimming stripped 1 base from V and 4 bases from J, with 16 bases between. The CDR3 consists of 16 residues. CDR3 protein: CASSQAWGEAGYGYTF. The CDR3 DNA follows: TGTGCCAGCAGCCAAGCGTGGGGGGAGGCGGGCTATGGCTACACCTTC.

This chain joins TRBV7-2 and TRBJ2-5; the match to TRBD1 covers 12 bases. This CDR3 region has 14 residues. V trimming: 3 bases; J trimming: 5 bases; junction bases outside the gene matches: 1. Germline-derived CDR1 and CDR2 are SGHTA and FQGNSA. For the CDR3, the DNA is TGTGCCAGCAGCTTCGGGACAGGGGGCGAGACCCAGTACTTC. It yields the protein CASSFGTGGETQYF.

CDR3 amino acids: CASSSNSGTGPTKQYF. The CDR3 bases are TGTGCCAGTAGTAGCAACTCCGGGACAGGTCCTACGAAGCAGTACTTC. The gene calls are TRBV19 and TRBJ2-7, with 8 bases fitting TRBD1. The CDR3 contains 16 residues. J gave up 8 bases and V 4 bases, and 16 bases lay outside the gene matches. The germline CDR1 and CDR2 sequences are LNHDA and SQIVND (reference sequence).

With respect to this clone: Other nucleotide sequences in the sample specify the same CDR3. This sequence joins TRBV3-1 (or the pseudogene TRBV3-2) and TRBJ1-2, with D unclear. V dropped 1 base and J dropped 3 bases, with 3 bases sitting between them. Germline CDR1 is LGHDT and CDR2 is YNNKEL (reference sequence). The CDR3 length is 12 residues. The CDR3 here is CASSQADYGYTF. The CDR3 bases are TGTGCCAGCAGCCAAGCGGACTATGGCTACACCTTC.

The DNA of the CDR3 is TGTGCCAGCAGCCAAAGGACTAGTGGGGACACCGGGGAGCTGTTTTTT. This translates into CASSQRTSGDTGELFF. V gene TRBV14 combines with J gene TRBJ2-2; 7 positions match TRBD2. Germline V gene data show CDR1 as SGHDN and CDR2 as FVKESK. Unmatched junction bases numbered 6, after V lost 2 bases and J lost 3 bases. The CDR3 is made up of 16 amino acids.

This chain links TRBV6-5 with TRBJ1-2; 9 bases align to TRBD1. V was clipped by 6 bases and J by 4 bases; unmatched bases: 3. The CDR3 is made up of 13 amino acids. The germline V gene encodes CDR1 MNHEY and CDR2 SVGAGI. The CDR3 spells CASRTGGSYGYTF. DNA of the CDR3: TGTGCCAGCAGGACAGGGGGAAGCTATGGCTACACCTTC.

The V and J genes are TRBV14 and TRBJ1-1, with 9 bases that match TRBD1. Germline CDR1 reads SGHDN; CDR2 reads FVKESK. After removal of 0 bases from V and 0 bases from J, the junction contained 8 bases not matched to a gene. The CDR3 is 18 residues long. The CDR3 region is CASSQEAPGQGLNTEAFF. CDR3 DNA: TGTGCCAGCAGCCAAGAGGCCCCCGGACAGGGGTTGAACACTGAAGCTTTCTTT.

This chain joins TRBV30 and TRBJ2-7, with D unclear. The germline V and J ends were trimmed by 7 bases and 3 bases, with 13 bases remaining between them. The germline V gene has CDR1 GTSNPN and CDR2 SVGIG (reference sequence). The CDR3 extends over 12 amino acids. CDR3 residues: CASMSSFYEQYF. The CDR3 DNA is TGTGCCTCCATGTCCTCCTTCTACGAGCAGTACTTC.

The rearrangement uses TRBV6-2 or TRBV6-3 and TRBJ2-3, with 9 bases fitting TRBD2. Germline lookup yields CDR1 MNHEY and CDR2 SVGEGT. This CDR3 has 16 residues. J lost 11 bases, V lost 2 bases, and 14 bases had no gene match. CDR3 loop: CASSYGLAGLNGGQYF. CDR3 coding DNA: TGTGCCAGCAGTTACGGGCTAGCGGGACTCAACGGGGGGCAGTATTTT.

The chain joins TRBV10-1 to TRBJ2-7; TRBD2 matches 14 bases. The CDR3 has 17 residues. V shed 4 bases and J 7 bases; nucleotides not matched to a gene: 12. In germline, CDR1 is WNHNN, CDR2 SYGVQD (reference sequence). CDR3 protein: CASSGPTSGRALWEQYF. CDR3 DNA sequence: TGCGCCAGCAGTGGCCCGACTAGCGGGAGGGCCCTCTGGGAGCAGTACTTC.

V gene TRBV2 combines with J gene TRBJ1-2, with 10 bases fitting TRBD1. Per germline, CDR1 SNHLY and CDR2 FYNNEI. The CDR3 extends over 15 amino acids. J lost 8 bases, V lost 6 bases, and 12 bases had no gene match. The CDR3 DNA reads as TGTGCCAGCAGGGGGACAGGGGCGGCCATTTACGGCTACACCTTC. It encodes CASRGTGAAIYGYTF. Complete variable domain (other parts from reference TRBV2 and TRBJ1-2): EPEVTQTPSHQVTQMGQEVILRCVPISNHLYFYWYRQILGQKVEFLVSFYNNEISEKSEIFDDQFSVERPDGSNFTLKIRSTKLEDSAMYFCASRGTGAAIYGYTFGSGTRLTVV.

The chain combines TRBV2 with TRBJ1-2, with no clear D. V was pared by 6 bases and J by 2 bases, with 10 bases between. The CDR3 is 13 amino acids. The germline V gene encodes CDR1 SNHLY and CDR2 FYNNEI. CDR3 region: CASSPDGNYGYTF. Here the CDR3 DNA reads TGTGCCAGCAGCCCCGACGGGAACTATGGCTACACCTTC.

This sequence joins TRBV18 and TRBJ2-3, with no clear D. Germline values: CDR1 KGHSH, CDR2 LQKENI. The CDR3 sequence is 13 residues long. V was shortened by 2 bases and J by 0 bases, with 3 bases between the two germline ends. The CDR3 reads CASSPLSTDTQYF. The CDR3 coding sequence is TGTGCCAGCTCACCATTAAGCACAGATACGCAGTATTTT.

CDR3 region: CASSLMGQGTGNTIYF. As DNA, the CDR3 is TGTGCCAGCAGCCTCATGGGACAGGGTACTGGAAACACCATATATTTT. The gene calls are TRBV3-1 (or the pseudogene TRBV3-2) and TRBJ1-3; 9 bases map to TRBD1. This CDR3 is 16 amino acids long. J lost 2 bases, V lost 4 bases, and 6 bases had no gene match. CDR1 LGHDT and CDR2 YNNKEL come from the germline V gene (reference sequence).

This chain links TRBV5-1 with TRBJ2-7; D remains ambiguous. The CDR3 contains 13 residues. V lost 4 bases to trimming and J lost 2 bases, with 10 bases between them. Germline V gene lookup returns CDR1 SGHRS and CDR2 YFSETQ. The CDR3 DNA reads TGCGCCAGCAGCCCCCCTAATCCCTACGAGCAGTACTTC. It encodes CASSPPNPYEQYF.

The rearrangement links TRBV7-2 to TRBJ1-1; D is possibly TRBD1 (5 bases). The CDR3 is 15 amino acids. The germline V gene encodes CDR1 SGHTA and CDR2 FQGNSA. Trimming pared 5 bases from V and 1 base from J, leaving 14 bases between. CDR3: CASSVSSQGNTEAFF. CDR3 nucleotide sequence: TGTGCCAGCAGCGTTAGTTCCCAGGGGAACACTGAAGCTTTCTTT.

The V call is TRBV21-1, the J call TRBJ2-1; TRBD2 is the table's D call, not checked against the DNA. TRBV21-1 corresponds to a pseudogene. CDR3 length: 18 amino acids. This CDR3 is CASSHYEGDTSSYNEQFF. The CDR3 nucleotides read TGTGCCAGCAGCCATTACGAGGGAGACACTAGTTCCTACAATGAGCAGTTCTTC.

This chain uses TRBV20-1 with TRBJ2-7; D is possibly TRBD2 (6 bases). The CDR3 sequence is 11 residues long. The V gene lost 4 bases and the J gene lost 6 bases, with 10 bases spanning the gap. The germline CDR1 and CDR2 sequences are DFQATT and SNEGSKA (reference sequence). The CDR3 region is CSAMGGGEQYF. As DNA, the CDR3 is TGCAGTGCTATGGGGGGAGGCGAGCAGTACTTC.

The V gene is TRBV6-6, the J gene TRBJ1-2; 8 bases fit TRBD1. V lost 6 bases, J lost 5 bases, and 8 bases stayed unmatched. Germline CDR1 reads MNHNY; CDR2 reads SVGAGI (reference sequence). This CDR3 is built from 14 residues. In DNA, the CDR3 is TGTGCCAGCAGCCCAGGGGGCTTGGGGTATGGCTACACCTTC. Its protein is CASSPGGLGYGYTF.

This clone occurred once. The chain carries TRBV7-2 and TRBJ2-7; D tentatively fits TRBD1 or TRBD2 (5 bases each). Germline V gives CDR1 SGHTA, CDR2 FQGNSA. This CDR3 has 14 amino acids. Trimming removed 1 base from V and 6 bases from J, with 13 bases in between. CDR3 amino acids: CASSLDPRDREQYF. CDR3 in DNA: TGTGCCAGCAGCTTAGATCCCCGGGACCGCGAGCAGTACTTC.